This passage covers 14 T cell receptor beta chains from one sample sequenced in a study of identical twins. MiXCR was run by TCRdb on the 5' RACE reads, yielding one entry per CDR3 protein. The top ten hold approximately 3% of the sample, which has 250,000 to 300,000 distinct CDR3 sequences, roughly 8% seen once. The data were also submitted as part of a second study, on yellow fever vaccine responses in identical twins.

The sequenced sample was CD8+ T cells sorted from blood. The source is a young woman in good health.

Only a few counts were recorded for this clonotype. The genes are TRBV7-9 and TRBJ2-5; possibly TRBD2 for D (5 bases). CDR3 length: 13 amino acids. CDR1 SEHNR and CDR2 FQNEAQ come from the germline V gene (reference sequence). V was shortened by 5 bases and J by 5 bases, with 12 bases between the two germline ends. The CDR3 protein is CASSPRDFETQYF. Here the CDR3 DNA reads TGTGCCAGCAGCCCCCGGGATTTTGAGACCCAGTACTTC.

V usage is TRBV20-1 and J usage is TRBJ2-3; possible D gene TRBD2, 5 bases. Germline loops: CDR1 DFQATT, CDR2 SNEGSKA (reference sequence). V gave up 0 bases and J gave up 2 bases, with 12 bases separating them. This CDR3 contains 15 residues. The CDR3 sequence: CSARDVAGLTDTQYF. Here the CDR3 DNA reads TGCAGTGCTAGAGATGTTGCGGGTCTCACAGATACGCAGTATTTT.

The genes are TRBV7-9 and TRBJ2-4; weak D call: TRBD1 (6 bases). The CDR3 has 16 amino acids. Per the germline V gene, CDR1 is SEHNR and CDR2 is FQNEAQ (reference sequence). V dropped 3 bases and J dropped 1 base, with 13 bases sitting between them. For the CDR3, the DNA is TGTGCCAGCAGCTTTCTGGACAGCCCTGCCAAAAACATTCAGTACTTC. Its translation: CASSFLDSPAKNIQYF.

CDR3 sequence (DNA): TGTGCCAGCTCACCAGACGGGGAACTCTACGAGCAGTACTTC. As protein: CASSPDGELYEQYF. The rearrangement joins TRBV18 to TRBJ2-7; D is perhaps TRBD2 (5 bases). Germline lookup yields CDR1 KGHSH and CDR2 LQKENI. CDR3 length equals 14 residues. Trimming removed 2 bases from V and 3 bases from J, with 11 bases in between.

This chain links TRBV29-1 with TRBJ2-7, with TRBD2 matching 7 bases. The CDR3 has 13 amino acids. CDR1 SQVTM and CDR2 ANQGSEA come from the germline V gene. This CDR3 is CRDREGRSYEQYF. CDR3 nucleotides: TGCAGGGATAGGGAGGGGAGGTCCTACGAGCAGTACTTC.

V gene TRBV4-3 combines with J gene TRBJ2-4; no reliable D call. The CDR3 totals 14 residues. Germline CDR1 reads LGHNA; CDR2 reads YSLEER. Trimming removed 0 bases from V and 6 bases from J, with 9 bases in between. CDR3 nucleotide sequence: TGCGCCAGCAGCCAAGATCGGACGGGAAACATTCAGTACTTC. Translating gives CASSQDRTGNIQYF.

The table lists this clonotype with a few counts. In nucleotides, the CDR3 is TGTGCCAGCAGCGTAGCTAGCGGGAGGGCGAATGAGCAGTTCTTC. This sequence encodes CASSVASGRANEQFF. The chain couples TRBV9 to TRBJ2-1; 12 nucleotides align to TRBD2. CDR3 length: 15 amino acids. Looked up from germline, CDR1 is SGDLS and CDR2 is YYNGEE. V gave up 0 bases and J gave up 7 bases; unmatched junction bases: 2.

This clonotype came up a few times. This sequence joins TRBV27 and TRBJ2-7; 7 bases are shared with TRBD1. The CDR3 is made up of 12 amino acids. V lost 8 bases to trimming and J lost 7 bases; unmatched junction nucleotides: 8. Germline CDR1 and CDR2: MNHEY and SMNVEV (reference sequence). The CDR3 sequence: CASHQGVGEQYF. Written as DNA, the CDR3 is TGTGCCAGCCATCAGGGGGTGGGAGAGCAGTACTTC.

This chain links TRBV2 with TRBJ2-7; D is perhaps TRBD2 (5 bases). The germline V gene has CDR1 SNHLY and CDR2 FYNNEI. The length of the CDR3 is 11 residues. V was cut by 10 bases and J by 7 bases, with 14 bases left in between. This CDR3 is CATRGLWEQYF. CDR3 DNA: TGTGCCACACGAGGGTTATGGGAGCAGTACTTC. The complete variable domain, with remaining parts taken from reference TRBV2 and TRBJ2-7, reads EPEVTQTPSHQVTQMGQEVILRCVPISNHLYFYWYRQILGQKVEFLVSFYNNEISEKSEIFDDQFSVERPDGSNFTLKIRSTKLEDSAMYFCATRGLWEQYFGPGTRLTVT.

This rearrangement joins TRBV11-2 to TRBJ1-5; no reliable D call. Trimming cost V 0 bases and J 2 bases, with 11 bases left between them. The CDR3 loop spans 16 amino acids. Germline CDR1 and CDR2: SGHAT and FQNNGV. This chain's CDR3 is CASSLDLGWGNQPQHF. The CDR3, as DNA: TGTGCCAGCAGCTTAGATCTGGGTTGGGGCAATCAGCCCCAGCATTTT.

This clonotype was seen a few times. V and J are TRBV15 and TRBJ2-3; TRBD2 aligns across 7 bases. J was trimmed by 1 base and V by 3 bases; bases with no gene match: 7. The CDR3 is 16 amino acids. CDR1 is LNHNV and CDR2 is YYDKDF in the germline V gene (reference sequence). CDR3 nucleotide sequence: TGTGCCACCAGCAGTACCGGGGGAGGGGGCACAGATACGCAGTATTTT. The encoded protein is CATSSTGGGGTDTQYF.

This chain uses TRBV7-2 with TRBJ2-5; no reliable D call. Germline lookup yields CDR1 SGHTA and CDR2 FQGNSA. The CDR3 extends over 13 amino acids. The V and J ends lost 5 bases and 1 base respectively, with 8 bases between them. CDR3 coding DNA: TGTGCCAGCAGCGCATGGGGCCAAGAGACCCAGTACTTC. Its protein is CASSAWGQETQYF.

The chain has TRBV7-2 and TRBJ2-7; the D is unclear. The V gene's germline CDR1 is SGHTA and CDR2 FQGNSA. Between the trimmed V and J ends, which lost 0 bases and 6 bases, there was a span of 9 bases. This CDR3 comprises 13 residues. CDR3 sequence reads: CASSLAAGGEQYF. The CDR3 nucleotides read TGTGCCAGCAGCTTAGCTGCAGGTGGCGAGCAGTACTTC.

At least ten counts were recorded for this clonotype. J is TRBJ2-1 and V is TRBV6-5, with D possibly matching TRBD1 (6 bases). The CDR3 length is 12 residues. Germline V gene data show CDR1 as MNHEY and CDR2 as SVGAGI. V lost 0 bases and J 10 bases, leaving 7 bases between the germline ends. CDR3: CASSYSGTEQFF. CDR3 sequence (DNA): TGTGCCAGCAGTTACTCGGGGACAGAGCAGTTCTTC.